This TCR beta chain was observed in a study of T cells after yellow fever vaccination. Study findings and constraints: A small share of clonotypes appeared in both CD4 and CD8 compartments. High-abundance clonotypes from the bulk population could contaminate FACS-sorted repertoires.

This clonotype was seen more than once but under ten times. What it binds is unknown. TCRdb reprocessed the 5' RACE reads via MiXCR and lists one record per CDR3 protein. Counted here are nearly 300,000 distinct CDR3 sequences, 8.7% occurring once; the ten biggest clones make up about 3%. J was trimmed by 4 bases and V by 2 bases; bases with no gene match: 5. Germline V gives CDR1 DFQATT, CDR2 SNEGSKA (reference sequence). The CDR3 length is 15 residues. J is TRBJ2-3 and V is TRBV20-1, with TRBD1 matching 11 bases. The source is a man younger than 35 who received the YFV17D yellow fever vaccine. Sequences were derived from CD4+ T cells sorted from PBMCs, sampled 5 days after the yellow fever booster vaccination. The CDR3 protein is CSARPGQGAADTQYF. The DNA of the CDR3 is TGCAGTGCTAGACCCGGACAGGGGGCGGCAGATACGCAGTATTTT.